This is a list of T cell receptor beta chains from one sample in a study of blood T cell repertoires in COVID-19. The assay was immunoSEQ multiplex PCR, and TCRdb's table has in-frame clones only and misses some. Of roughly 200,000 clones in the sample, around 85% were seen once. The sequenced sample was peripheral blood. Source of these receptors: a person between 65 and 79 years old with COVID-19, enrolled during active disease. Each CDR3 is given without its conserved first and last residue. Expanded clones are given a class, and other clones once, few, many or no size at all.

>.|TRBJ2-1|TRBV12-3/TRBV12-4
AADYDNEQF
>.|TRBJ1-4|TRBV2
ASSGSGWVEKLF
>.|TRBJ2-1|TRBV19
ASSRSGSWFSEQF
>.|TRBJ1-6|TRBV6-1
ASSEVRGRTSPLH
>.|TRBJ1-4|TRBV24-1
ATSDLRDRAREKLF
>.|TRBJ2-3|TRBV3-1/TRBV3-2
ASSQRTSGTDTQY
>.|TRBJ1-6|TRBV6-5
ASRPRQGSNSPLH
>.|TRBJ2-1|TRBV6-5
ATAQSSYNEQF
>.|TRBJ2-5|TRBV19
ASSIQTRETQY
>few|TRBJ2-7|TRBV19
ASSPSGTGIHEQY
>few|TRBJ1-1|TRBV29-1
SVRDRVVFKAF
>.|TRBJ2-6|TRBV15
ATSRVRGAANVLT
>.|TRBJ2-3|TRBV12-3/TRBV12-4
ASSSYSTDTQY
>few|TRBJ2-1|TRBV6-4
ASSDSSGSYNEQF
>once|TRBJ1-2|TRBV12-3/TRBV12-4
ATGQGNYGYT
>.|TRBJ1-5|TRBV27
ASRTRGYSNQPQH